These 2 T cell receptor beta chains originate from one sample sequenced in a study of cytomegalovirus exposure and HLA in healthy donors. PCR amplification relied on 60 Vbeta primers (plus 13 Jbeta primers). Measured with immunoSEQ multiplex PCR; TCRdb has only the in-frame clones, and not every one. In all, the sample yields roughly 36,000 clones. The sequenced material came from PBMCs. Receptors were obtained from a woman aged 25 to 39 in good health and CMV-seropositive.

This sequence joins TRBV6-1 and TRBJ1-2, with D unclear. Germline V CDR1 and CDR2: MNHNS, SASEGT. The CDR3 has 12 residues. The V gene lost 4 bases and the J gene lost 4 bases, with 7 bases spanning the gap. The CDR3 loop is CASSAEFYGYTF. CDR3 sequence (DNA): TGTGCCAGCAGTGCAGAATTCTATGGCTACACCTTC.

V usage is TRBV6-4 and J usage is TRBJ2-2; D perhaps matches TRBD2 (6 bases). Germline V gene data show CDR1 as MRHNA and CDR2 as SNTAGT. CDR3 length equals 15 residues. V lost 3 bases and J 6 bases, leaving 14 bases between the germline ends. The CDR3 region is CASSDGGDGAGELFF. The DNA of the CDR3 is TGTGCCAGCAGTGATGGCGGGGACGGAGCCGGGGAGCTGTTTTTT.